These 12 T cell receptor beta chains were all obtained from the same sample, sequenced in a study of T cells after yellow fever vaccination. TCRdb ran MiXCR on the 5' RACE reads and lists one entry per CDR3 protein. The sample holds 200,000 to 300,000 distinct CDR3 sequences, approximately 3.6% seen once. The sequences come from PBMCs, collected 15 days after the yellow fever booster vaccination. These receptors came from a man aged 18 to 29 who received the YFV17D yellow fever vaccine.

This clonotype was detected many times. The chain is built from TRBV12-3 or TRBV12-4 and TRBJ2-2; perhaps TRBD1 as D (6 bases). The V end was cut by 8 bases, the J end by 3 bases, with 13 bases between. The CDR3 is 14 residues long. The CDR3 protein is CASHSDSDTGELFF. CDR3 nucleotides: TGTGCCAGCCATTCGGACAGTGACACCGGGGAGCTGTTTTTT.

Regarding this clonotype: A much more abundant neighbour one base away suggests this may be a read error. The V call is TRBV7-6, the J call TRBJ2-1; no clear D. Germline CDR1 SGHVS, CDR2 FNYEAQ. The length of the CDR3 is 15 residues. The V gene lost 2 bases and the J gene lost 4 bases, with 12 bases spanning the gap. This CDR3 is CASSLLQAAYNEQFF. CDR3 sequence (DNA): TGTGCCAGCAGCTTACTCCAAGCTGCTTACAATGAGCAGTTCTTC.

This clonotype was recorded at least ten times. CDR3 sequence: CSAREGQGWDEQYF. The CDR3 DNA reads TGCAGTGCTAGGGAAGGACAGGGATGGGACGAGCAGTACTTC. The chain is built from TRBV20-1 and TRBJ2-7; 8 positions agree with TRBD1. The J segment lost 5 bases and the V segment lost 3 bases, leaving 9 bases of the junction unmatched. The CDR3 totals 14 residues. CDR1 is DFQATT and CDR2 is SNEGSKA in the germline V gene (reference sequence).

This clonotype has ten or more counts. The chain uses TRBV11-2 and TRBJ2-5, with D perhaps being TRBD1 or TRBD2 (5 bases each). This CDR3 is 11 amino acids long. The ends were cut back, 8 bases at V and 1 base at J, with 5 bases in the middle. Germline V gene lookup returns CDR1 SGHAT and CDR2 FQNNGV. The CDR3 here is CASGTQETQYF. CDR3 sequence (DNA): TGTGCCAGCGGGACCCAAGAGACCCAGTACTTC. Combining the CDR3 with reference TRBV11-2 and TRBJ2-5 gives the whole variable domain EAGVAQSPRYKIIEKRQSVAFWCNPISGHATLYWYQQILGQGPKLLIQFQNNGVVDDSQLPKDRFSAERLKGVDSTLKIQPAKLEDSAVYLCASGTQETQYFGPGTRLLVL.

This clonotype was detected ten times or more. The chain uses TRBV5-1 and TRBJ2-4, with TRBD2 matching 9 bases. V gave up 4 bases and J gave up 6 bases; unmatched junction bases: 11. CDR1 and CDR2 from the germline V gene are SGHRS and YFSETQ. The CDR3 is 16 amino acids. CDR3 in DNA: TGCGCCAGCAGCGGCGGGGGGGGAAACCGCGGAAACATTCAGTACTTC. This sequence encodes CASSGGGGNRGNIQYF.

At least ten counts were recorded for this clonotype. V gene TRBV6-5 combines with J gene TRBJ2-2; perhaps TRBD2 as D (6 bases). V was clipped by 0 bases and J by 0 bases, with 8 bases between them. This CDR3 contains 16 residues. Germline V lookup: CDR1 MNHEY, CDR2 SVGAGI. CDR3 in amino acids: CASSYSVAANTGELFF. The CDR3 nucleotides are TGTGCCAGCAGTTACTCGGTAGCGGCGAACACCGGGGAGCTGTTTTTT.

This clonotype was detected ten times or more. This rearrangement joins TRBV7-2 to TRBJ2-7, with D perhaps given as TRBD1 or TRBD2 (5 bases each). Germline CDR1 and CDR2: SGHTA and FQGNSA. Trimming stripped 3 bases from V and 9 bases from J, with 18 bases between. The CDR3 spans 14 residues. The CDR3 sequence is CASSFERGFTMQYF. The CDR3 coding sequence is TGTGCCAGCAGCTTCGAGAGGGGATTTACGATGCAGTACTTC.

At least ten counts were recorded for this clonotype. The rearrangement links TRBV7-6 to TRBJ2-5; tentative D call: TRBD2 (5 bases). The CDR3 loop spans 15 amino acids. The ends were cut back, 1 base at V and 5 bases at J, with 14 bases in the middle. Per germline, CDR1 SGHVS and CDR2 FNYEAQ. CDR3 DNA: TGTGCCAGCAGCTTAGAGGATACGGGGTGGGAGACCCAGTACTTC. Translating it yields CASSLEDTGWETQYF. Combining the CDR3 with reference TRBV7-6 and TRBJ2-5 gives the whole variable domain GAGVSQSPRYKVTKRGQDVALRCDPISGHVSLYWYRQALGQGPEFLTYFNYEAQQDKSGLPNDRFSAERPEGSISTLTIQRTEQRDSAMYRCASSLEDTGWETQYFGPGTRLLVL.

This clonotype was detected a few times. The chain recombines TRBV18 with TRBJ2-3; 8 nucleotides line up with TRBD2. CDR1 and CDR2 from the germline V gene are KGHSH and LQKENI. The CDR3 is made up of 17 amino acids. V was pared by 5 bases and J by 0 bases, with 10 bases of the junction left unmatched. The CDR3 DNA is TGTGCCAGCTCAAGGAGGAGCGGGGGCGAGAGCACAGATACGCAGTATTTT. Amino acid sequence: CASSRRSGGESTDTQYF.

This clonotype was detected many times. The V and J genes are TRBV6-5 and TRBJ1-2, with a possible D match to TRBD1 (5 bases). There are 14 residues in the CDR3. Deletions cut 1 base from V and 4 bases from J, with 10 bases between. Germline CDR1 and CDR2: MNHEY and SVGAGI. The CDR3 sequence: CASSYYRGGYGYTF. The DNA of the CDR3 is TGTGCCAGCAGTTACTACCGTGGGGGCTATGGCTACACCTTC.

This chain links TRBV7-2 with TRBJ2-7; 7 bases line up with TRBD1. TRBJ2-1 explains the end of the DNA better; the J call may be wrong. Germline CDR1 reads SGHTA; CDR2 reads FQGNSA. The CDR3 spans 14 residues. The CDR3 nucleotides read TGTGCCAGCAGCCCCAGCCTCGGGACAGCCGAGCAGTTCTTC. This translates into CASSPSLGTAEQFF.

This clonotype showed up many times. V and J are TRBV7-9 and TRBJ1-1, with 10 nucleotides matching TRBD1. The CDR3 consists of 15 residues. V gave up 4 bases and J gave up 3 bases; unmatched junction bases: 5. Germline V CDR1 and CDR2: SEHNR, FQNEAQ (reference sequence). The CDR3 coding sequence is TGTGCCAGCAGCTCACCCGGGACAGGGGACACTGAAGCTTTCTTT. Translating it yields CASSSPGTGDTEAFF.